These T cell receptor beta chains were read from a single sample in a study of blood T cells in healthy people across ages. From the 5' RACE reads, TCRdb called clonotypes with MiXCR, one entry per CDR3 protein. There are 870,000 or so distinct CDR3 sequences in the sample; more than 25% occur only once, and roughly 17% lies in the top ten. The sample comprised blood. These receptors all come from a woman aged 80 or older in good health. The CDR3 runs from the conserved cysteine through the conserved F or W.

>TRBV7-9|TRBJ2-1|12
CASSAKSYEQFF
>TRBV27|TRBJ2-7|14
CASSLSGRGYEQYF
>TRBV3-1|TRBJ1-5|13
CASNQGRGQPQHF
>TRBV21-1|TRBJ2-7|17
CASSRASRDTCSYEQYF
>TRBV6-2/TRBV6-3|TRBJ1-2|14
CASSYEMRTDGYTF
>TRBV20-1|TRBJ1-2|14
CSARNPTAQYGCTF
>TRBV7-2|TRBJ1-6|12
CASSPPRSPLHF
>TRBV5-1|TRBJ1-1|15
CASSPAFIESTEAFF
>TRBV29-1|TRBJ2-1|13
CSARDPKWDEQFF
>TRBV5-1|TRBJ2-1|12
CASYTGGGEQFF
>TRBV28|TRBJ2-3|15
CASSFSLQEADTQYF
>TRBV14|TRBJ1-5|14
CASSQVRGNQPQHF
>TRBV11-1|TRBJ2-7|14
CASSLAGNRNEQYF
>TRBV3-1|TRBJ1-1|14
CASSQGTEYTEAFF
>TRBV4-2|TRBJ1-4|15
CASSQGAGVGEKLFF
>TRBV4-2|TRBJ2-5|17
CASSHHGSSGVSETQYF
>TRBV3-1|TRBJ1-5|14
CASSQVEGRQPQHF
>TRBV6-5|TRBJ2-1|16
CASSKWGESSYNEQFF
>TRBV27|TRBJ2-7|20
CASSSSLVSGADSKPYEQYF
>TRBV2|TRBJ1-6|15
CASSPGVLNNSPLHF
>TRBV5-6|TRBJ2-2|16
CASSLGVAATHGELFF
>TRBV7-2|TRBJ1-2|17
CAGSVQVTVTGSYGYTF
>TRBV7-2|TRBJ1-5|16
CASSLEGTGARQPQHF
>TRBV3-1|TRBJ1-1|14
CASSRPQGVTEAFF
>TRBV5-1|TRBJ2-7|18
CASSCDMRQREGPYEQYF
>TRBV6-6|TRBJ1-1|12
CASTKGATEAFF
>TRBV14|TRBJ1-5|11
CASSYFQPQHF
>TRBV2|TRBJ2-4|17
CASNRLQGGDFKNIQYF
>TRBV7-2|-|16
CASSSQWGLQQETQYF
>TRBV2|TRBJ1-5|16
CASSESISGGNQPQHF
>TRBV11-2|TRBJ2-1|14
CASSLRDGTNEQFF
>TRBV20-1|TRBJ2-6|12
CSVLAAANVLTF
>TRBV3-1|TRBJ2-3|16
CASSQEGTGNTDTQYF
>TRBV5-1|TRBJ2-7|15
CASSLGRQLPYEQYF
>TRBV4-1|TRBJ1-2|14
CASSQVLAPGGYTF
>TRBV7-2|TRBJ2-1|15
CASSPSGGRPGEQFF
>TRBV20-1|TRBJ1-2|14
CSARVRGTVYGYTF
>TRBV5-1|TRBJ1-1|13
CASSLDGTGEAFF